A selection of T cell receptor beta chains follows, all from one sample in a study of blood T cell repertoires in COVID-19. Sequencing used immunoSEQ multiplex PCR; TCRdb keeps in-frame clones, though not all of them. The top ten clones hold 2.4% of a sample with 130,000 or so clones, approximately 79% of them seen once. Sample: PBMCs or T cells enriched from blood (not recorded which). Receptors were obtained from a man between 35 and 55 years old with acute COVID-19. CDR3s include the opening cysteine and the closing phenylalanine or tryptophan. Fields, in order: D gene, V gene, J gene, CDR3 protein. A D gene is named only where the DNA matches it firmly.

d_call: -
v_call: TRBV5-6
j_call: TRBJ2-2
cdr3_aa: CASSLGGIFYTGELFF

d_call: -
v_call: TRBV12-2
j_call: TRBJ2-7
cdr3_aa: CASRPGNGRGIIYYEQYF

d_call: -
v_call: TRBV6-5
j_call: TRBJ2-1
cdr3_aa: CASSLAGADEQFF

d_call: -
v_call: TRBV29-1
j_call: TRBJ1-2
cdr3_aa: CSVDTGYGYTF

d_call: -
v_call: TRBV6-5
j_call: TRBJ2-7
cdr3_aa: CASSYGAGQGYEQYF

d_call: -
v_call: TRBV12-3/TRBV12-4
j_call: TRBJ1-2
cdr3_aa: CASSFGSMAGYTF

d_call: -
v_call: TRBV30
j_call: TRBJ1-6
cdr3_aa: CASRGGSSPLHF

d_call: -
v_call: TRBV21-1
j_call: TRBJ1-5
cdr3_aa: CASSAETGSNQPQHF

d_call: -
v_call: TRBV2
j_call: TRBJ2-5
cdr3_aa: CASSVQAAIQETQYF

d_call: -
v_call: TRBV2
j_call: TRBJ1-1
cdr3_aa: CASSASTVEAFF

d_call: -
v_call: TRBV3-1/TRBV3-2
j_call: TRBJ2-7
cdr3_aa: CASSLKGTYEQYF

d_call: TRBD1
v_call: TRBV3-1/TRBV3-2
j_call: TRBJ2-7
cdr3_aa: CASASGGGYEQYF

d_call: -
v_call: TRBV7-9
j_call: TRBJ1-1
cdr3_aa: CASILGAENTEAFF

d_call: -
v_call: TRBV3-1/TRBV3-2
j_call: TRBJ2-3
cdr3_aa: CASSHAGGNTQYF

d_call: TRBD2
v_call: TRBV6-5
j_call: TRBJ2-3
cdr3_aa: CASRPGTSGGALYF

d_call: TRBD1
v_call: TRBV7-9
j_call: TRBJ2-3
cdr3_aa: CASSWGQGADTQYF

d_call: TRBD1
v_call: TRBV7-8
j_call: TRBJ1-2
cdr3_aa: CASSTRTGAINYGYTF

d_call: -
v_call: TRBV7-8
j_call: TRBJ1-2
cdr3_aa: CASSLVAQTNYGYTF

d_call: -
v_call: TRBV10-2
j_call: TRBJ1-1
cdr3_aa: CASSRNTEAFF

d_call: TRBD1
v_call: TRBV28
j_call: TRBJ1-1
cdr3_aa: CASSLDRTGGYLEAFF

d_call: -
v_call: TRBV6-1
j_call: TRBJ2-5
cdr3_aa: CASSEFQSVGETQYF

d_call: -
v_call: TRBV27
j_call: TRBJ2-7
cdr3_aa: CASSPSSYEQYF

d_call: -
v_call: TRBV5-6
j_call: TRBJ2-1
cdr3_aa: CASMRRAGNEQFF

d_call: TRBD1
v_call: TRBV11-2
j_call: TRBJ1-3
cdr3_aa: CASSHGTDSGNTIYF

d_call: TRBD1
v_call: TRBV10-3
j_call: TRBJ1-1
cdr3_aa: CAISENRGDTEAFF

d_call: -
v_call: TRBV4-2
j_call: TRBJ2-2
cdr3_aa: CASSFRGTGELFF

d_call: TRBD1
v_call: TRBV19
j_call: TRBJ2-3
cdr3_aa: CASTLTGGSDTQYF

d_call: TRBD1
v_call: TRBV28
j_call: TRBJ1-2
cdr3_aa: CASSLTGDGYTF

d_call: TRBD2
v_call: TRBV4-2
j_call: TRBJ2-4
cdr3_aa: CASSGGGAGNIQYF

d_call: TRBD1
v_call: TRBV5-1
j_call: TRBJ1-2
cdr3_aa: CASGSTGALYGYTF

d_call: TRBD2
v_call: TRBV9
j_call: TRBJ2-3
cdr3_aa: CASSVPGGADTQYF

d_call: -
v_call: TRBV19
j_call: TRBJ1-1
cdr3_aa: CASSNMNTEAFF

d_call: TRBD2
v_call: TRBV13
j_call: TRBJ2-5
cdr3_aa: CASSPRGGAPETQYF

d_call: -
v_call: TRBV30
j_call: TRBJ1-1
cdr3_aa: CAWRGQLGGAEAFF

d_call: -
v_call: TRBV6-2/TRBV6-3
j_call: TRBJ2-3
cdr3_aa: CASSFGLDSTDTQYF

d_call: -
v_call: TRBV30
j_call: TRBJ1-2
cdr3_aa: CAWSPDSTYGYTF

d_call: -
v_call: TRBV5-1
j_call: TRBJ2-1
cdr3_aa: CASSQDYFDEQFF

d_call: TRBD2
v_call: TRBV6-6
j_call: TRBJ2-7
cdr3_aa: CASSYGLAGNEQYF

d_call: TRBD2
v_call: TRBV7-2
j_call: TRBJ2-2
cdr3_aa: CASSSTSGQNTGELFF

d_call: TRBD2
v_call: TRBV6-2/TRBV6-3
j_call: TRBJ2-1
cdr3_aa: CASSFFGGGSYNEQFF

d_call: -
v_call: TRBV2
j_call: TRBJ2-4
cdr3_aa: CASSPRLLAKNIQYF

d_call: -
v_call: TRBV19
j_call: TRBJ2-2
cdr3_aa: CASSPHAGELFF

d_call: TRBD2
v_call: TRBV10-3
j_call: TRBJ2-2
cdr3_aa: CAISGEGPTNAGELFF

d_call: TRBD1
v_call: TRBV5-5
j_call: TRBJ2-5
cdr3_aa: CASSLEWGQGASETQYF

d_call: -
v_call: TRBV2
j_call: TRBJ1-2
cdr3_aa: CASSENSQGYGYTF

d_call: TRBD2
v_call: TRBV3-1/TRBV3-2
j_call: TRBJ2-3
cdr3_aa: CASSQGGVDTQYF

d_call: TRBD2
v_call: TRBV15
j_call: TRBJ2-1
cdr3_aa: CATSRANSGTSGSNEQFF

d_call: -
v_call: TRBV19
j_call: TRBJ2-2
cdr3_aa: CASSIVAGSSTGELFF

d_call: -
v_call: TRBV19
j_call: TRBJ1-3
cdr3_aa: CASSLTATNSGNTIYF

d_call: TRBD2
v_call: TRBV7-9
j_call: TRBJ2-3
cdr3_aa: CASSSSGIERDTQYF

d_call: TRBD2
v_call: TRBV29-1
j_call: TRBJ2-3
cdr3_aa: CSVESSGGLLRGSTQYF

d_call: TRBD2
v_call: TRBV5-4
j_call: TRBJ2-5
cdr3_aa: CASSFPQAGAQETQYF

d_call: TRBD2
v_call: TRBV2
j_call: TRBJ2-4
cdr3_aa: CASTSSGAKNIQYF

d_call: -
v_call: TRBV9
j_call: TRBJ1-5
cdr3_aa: CASSVEGSFNQPQHF

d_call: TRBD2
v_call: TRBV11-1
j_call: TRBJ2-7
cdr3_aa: CASSPGGLANEQYF

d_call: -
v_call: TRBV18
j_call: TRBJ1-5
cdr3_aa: CASSATGNQPQHF

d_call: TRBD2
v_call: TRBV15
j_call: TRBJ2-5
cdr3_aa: CATSEGSSGSVRETQYF

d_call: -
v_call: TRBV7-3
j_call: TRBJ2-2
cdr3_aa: CASSLAGPGTGELFF

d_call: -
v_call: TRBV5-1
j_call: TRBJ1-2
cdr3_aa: CASSLERSYGYTF

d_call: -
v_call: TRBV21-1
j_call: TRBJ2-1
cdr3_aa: CASSDRLAGCGRTCNEQFF